Reported below is one T cell receptor (beta chain). Its antigen is undetermined. The data belong to a study of cytomegalovirus exposure and HLA in healthy donors. At the level of the study: From donors who were HLA-typed, an early data release held approximately 80 million unique TCRs.

Germline V gives CDR1 SGHNT, CDR2 YENEEA. Losses at the gene ends were 4 bases for V and 8 bases for J; bases not matched to a gene: 6. CDR3 length: 14 amino acids. Study-level points and caveats: A later analysis associated 15,000 or so TCR beta sequences with HLA alleles at a 0.05 false discovery rate.

A multiplex PCR was run with 60 Vbeta primers and 13 Jbeta primers. Method: immunoSEQ multiplex PCR; TCRdb's copy keeps in-frame clones and lacks some. Here the sample spans some 90,000 clones, 81% being singletons. The chain joins TRBV11-3 to TRBJ2-1, with 9 bases aligning to TRBD1. The TCR comes from a woman in her seventies in good health and CMV-seropositive. The sample was PBMCs. As DNA, the CDR3 is TGTGCCAGCAGCTCCGGGACAGGGCGGGATGAGCAGTTCTTC. Protein: CASSSGTGRDEQFF.